This T cell receptor (beta chain) was retrieved from a study of blood T cells in healthy people across ages. The overall study: Template switching picked up about one barcoded beta molecule for each two T cells.

The study's findings and limits: PBMCs that were unsorted prevented a conclusive naive versus antigen-experienced comparison. Researchers report that TCR beta diversity correlated strongly with naive T cell percentage. The diversity estimates, figures obtained from one million T cells, were considered underestimates.

This clonotype was counted between two and nine times. Its target is unknown. A second PCR of 7 to 11 cycles used a sample-barcoded 5' primer and a J-beta primer mix. In TCRdb, the 5' RACE reads were re-called with MiXCR into one record per CDR3 protein. The sample contains roughly 1.9 million distinct CDR3 sequences, 35% to 50% of which appear only once. The length of the CDR3 is 16 residues. Trimming shortened V by 4 bases and J by 9 bases, and 24 bases separated the two germline ends. Germline V gives CDR1 LGHNA, CDR2 YNFKEQ. Sequencing was carried out using blood. The receptor was isolated from a human donor in good health. The gene calls are TRBV4-2 and TRBJ1-2; TRBD1 is a possible D gene (6 bases). The CDR3 loop reads CASSPDPQGSRGSYTF. The CDR3, as DNA: TGTGCCAGCAGCCCGGACCCACAGGGTTCTAGAGGGAGCTACACCTTC.